These T cell receptor beta chains were read from a single sample in a study of OX40 agonist ivuxolimab in advanced cancers. Here immunoSEQ multiplex PCR was the method, and the copy in TCRdb shows in-frame clones only, minus some. The table records some 65,000 clones, 87% of them present only once. Material: CD4+ or CD8+ T cells sorted from blood, obtained in a trial of the OX40 agonist ivuxolimab. The receptors stem from an adult with an advanced solid tumor such as melanoma, head and neck, liver or kidney cancer. CDR3s include the opening cysteine and the closing phenylalanine or tryptophan. The D gene is left open where the match is weak. The listing skips clone size in some rows; elsewhere it reads once, few, many or a size class.

D gene,clone size,V gene,J gene,CDR3 length,CDR3 protein,CDR3 DNA
TRBD1,.,TRBV14,TRBJ2-7,15,CASSQAAQGAREQYF,TGTGCCAGCAGCCAAGCAGCACAGGGGGCGCGCGAGCAGTACTTC
TRBD1,.,TRBV30,TRBJ1-2,13,CAWRPGQGKGYTF,TGTGCCTGGAGGCCGGGACAGGGGAAGGGCTACACCTTC
TRBD1,.,TRBV6-5,TRBJ1-1,13,CASSGLQGTEAFF,TGTGCCAGCAGTGGCCTACAGGGGACTGAAGCTTTCTTT
TRBD1,.,TRBV5-1,TRBJ2-7,14,CASSLGGTAYEQYF,TGCGCCAGCAGCTTGGGTGGGACAGCCTACGAGCAGTACTTC
TRBD1,.,TRBV6-5,TRBJ1-1,13,CASSLTGGTEAFF,TGTGCCAGCAGTTTAACAGGGGGCACTGAAGCTTTCTTT
.,once,TRBV19,TRBJ2-3,14,CASRSRGGTDTQYF,TGTGCCAGTAGATCAAGGGGGGGCACAGATACGCAGTATTTT
.,.,TRBV28,TRBJ2-1,14,CASSSGVGNNEQFF,TGTGCCAGCAGTTCGGGGGTAGGGAACAATGAGCAGTTCTTC
TRBD1,.,TRBV5-6,TRBJ1-1,14,CASSARGRNTEAFF,TGTGCCAGCAGCGCCAGGGGGCGGAACACTGAAGCTTTCTTT
TRBD1,.,TRBV28,TRBJ1-4,15,CASSFARGINEKLFF,TGTGCCAGCAGTTTCGCCAGGGGGATTAATGAAAAACTGTTTTTT
TRBD1,.,TRBV19,TRBJ1-6,14,CASSGTAYNSPLHF,TGTGCCAGTAGCGGGACAGCCTATAATTCACCCCTCCACTTT
.,.,TRBV6-5,TRBJ1-1,12,CASSSGWTEAFF,TGTGCCAGCAGTTCGGGATGGACTGAAGCTTTCTTT
.,.,TRBV13,TRBJ1-2,16,CASSLGLGQTFDGYTF,TGTGCCAGCAGCTTAGGCCTAGGACAGACCTTTGACGGCTACACCTTC
.,.,TRBV18,TRBJ2-3,16,CASSPPIGSGTDTQYF,TGTGCCAGCTCACCACCGATTGGTTCGGGCACAGATACGCAGTATTTT
.,.,TRBV4-3,TRBJ2-7,15,CASSPTSEPLRGQYF,TGCGCCAGCAGCCCTACCTCGGAGCCCCTACGAGGGCAGTACTTC
.,.,TRBV7-9,TRBJ1-3,14,CASNGGLKGNTIYF,TGTGCCAGCAACGGGGGCTTAAAAGGAAACACCATATATTTT
.,.,TRBV11-2,TRBJ2-3,17,CASSLEGLITSTDTQYF,TGTGCCAGCAGCTTAGAGGGTCTGATAACTAGCACAGATACGCAGTATTTT
TRBD2,.,TRBV7-2,TRBJ2-7,16,CASSLVGGGSSYEQYF,TGTGCCAGCAGCTTAGTGGGCGGGGGGAGCTCCTACGAGCAGTACTTC
.,.,TRBV19,TRBJ2-5,15,CASSPPGSSPETQYF,TGTGCCAGTAGTCCACCTGGTAGTAGTCCAGAGACCCAGTACTTC
TRBD2,.,TRBV15,TRBJ2-1,15,CATSGAGLRVNEQFF,TGTGCCACCAGCGGAGCGGGATTGAGGGTTAATGAGCAGTTCTTC
.,.,TRBV7-3,TRBJ2-3,15,CASSPRLGGADTQYF,TGTGCCAGCAGCCCTAGACTAGGAGGGGCAGATACGCAGTATTTT
.,.,TRBV28,TRBJ1-5,14,CASRLGPPGQPQHF,TGTGCCAGCAGGCTTGGACCACCAGGTCAGCCCCAGCATTTT
TRBD2,.,TRBV6-5,TRBJ2-7,13,CASSAPGGYEQYF,TGTGCCAGCAGTGCCCCGGGGGGATACGAGCAGTACTTC
TRBD1,.,TRBV2,TRBJ1-2,12,CASSETGDGYTF,TGTGCCAGCAGTGAGACAGGGGATGGCTACACCTTC
.,.,TRBV7-3,TRBJ2-5,17,CASSLTGRGAVGETQYF,TGTGCCAGCAGCTTAACGGGGCGGGGCGCCGTGGGAGAGACCCAGTACTTC
.,.,TRBV7-2,TRBJ2-7,14,CASSLGQVPYEQYF,TGTGCCAGCAGCTTAGGACAGGTACCCTACGAGCAGTACTTC
.,.,TRBV6-1,TRBJ1-4,16,CASSENPRARSEKLFF,TGTGCCAGCAGTGAAAATCCCAGGGCGAGGAGTGAAAAACTGTTTTTT
.,.,TRBV6-1,TRBJ2-7,12,CASWGGIYEQYF,TGTGCCAGCTGGGGAGGAATCTACGAGCAGTACTTC
TRBD2,.,TRBV5-1,TRBJ2-2,15,CASSPTSGNTGELFF,TGCGCCAGCAGCCCGACTAGCGGAAACACCGGGGAGCTGTTTTTT
.,.,TRBV14,TRBJ2-6,17,CASGRAGGVSGANVLTF,TGTGCCAGCGGCCGGGCAGGGGGGGTCTCTGGGGCCAACGTCCTGACTTTC
.,once,TRBV11-3,TRBJ2-5,15,CASSSRMDQGETQYF,TGTGCCAGCAGCTCAAGGATGGACCAGGGGGAGACCCAGTACTTC
TRBD2,.,TRBV4-3,TRBJ2-7,15,CASSQVLAGFYEQYF,TGCGCCAGCAGCCAAGTTCTAGCGGGGTTCTACGAGCAGTACTTC
.,.,TRBV6-1,TRBJ2-3,11,CATGETDTQYF,TGTGCCACAGGGGAGACAGATACGCAGTATTTT
.,.,TRBV7-9,TRBJ1-2,19,CASSNIGGPEDRTNYGYTF,TGTGCCAGCAGCAACATTGGGGGGCCGGAGGACCGAACTAACTATGGCTACACCTTC
TRBD2,.,TRBV9,TRBJ2-3,16,CASSVSTSGGTDTQYF,TGTGCCAGCAGCGTGTCGACTAGCGGGGGCACAGATACGCAGTATTTT
.,few,TRBV2,TRBJ1-5,14,CASSTTIIDQPQHF,TGTGCCAGCAGCACTACAATAATCGATCAGCCCCAGCATTTT
TRBD1,.,TRBV4-3,TRBJ1-2,15,CASSQAQGADYGYTF,TGCGCCAGCAGCCAAGCACAGGGGGCTGACTATGGCTACACCTTC
.,.,TRBV6-5,TRBJ2-1,14,CASSNSMSYNEQFF,TGTGCCAGCAGCAACTCCATGTCCTACAATGAGCAGTTCTTC
TRBD1,.,TRBV9,TRBJ2-5,13,CASSGDRVETQYF,TGTGCCAGCAGCGGGGACAGGGTGGAGACCCAGTACTTC
.,.,TRBV2,TRBJ2-4,12,CASRRLGNIQYF,TGTGCCAGCAGGAGACTAGGAAACATTCAGTACTTC
.,once,TRBV6-5,TRBJ2-7,13,CASSRTQSYEQYF,TGTGCCAGCAGTCGGACTCAATCCTACGAGCAGTACTTC
TRBD2,.,TRBV27,TRBJ2-1,15,CASSLSSGGNNEQFF,TGTGCCAGCAGTTTAAGTAGCGGGGGAAACAATGAGCAGTTCTTC
TRBD1,.,TRBV4-3,TRBJ2-3,16,CASSQAGGTSTDTQYF,TGCGCCAGCAGCCAAGCAGGGGGAACTAGCACAGATACGCAGTATTTT
TRBD2,.,TRBV7-2,TRBJ2-5,15,CASSWGLAGGQTQYF,TGTGCCAGCAGTTGGGGACTAGCGGGGGGACAGACCCAGTACTTC
.,.,TRBV9,TRBJ1-6,15,CASSVSSNGDSPLHF,TGTGCCAGCAGCGTAAGCAGTAACGGGGATTCACCCCTCCACTTT
.,.,TRBV6-4,TRBJ1-5,13,CASSEEGNQPQHF,TGTGCCAGCAGTGAAGAGGGAAATCAGCCCCAGCATTTT
.,.,TRBV21-1,TRBJ1-1,12,CASPHGGSEAFF,TGTGCCAGCCCTCATGGGGGCAGCGAAGCTTTCTTT
.,few,TRBV2,TRBJ1-2,11,CASSNRFGYTF,TGTGCCAGCAGTAACAGGTTTGGCTACACCTTC
TRBD1,.,TRBV4-2,TRBJ1-3,16,CASSQTLTGFGNTIYF,TGTGCCAGCAGCCAAACCCTGACAGGGTTCGGAAACACCATATATTTT
.,.,TRBV5-1,TRBJ2-1,15,CASSLWGESYNEQFF,TGCGCCAGCAGCTTGTGGGGAGAATCCTACAATGAGCAGTTCTTC
.,once,TRBV5-4,TRBJ1-2,14,CASAGPGVVISYTF,TGTGCCAGTGCGGGGCCAGGGGTTGTTATAAGCTACACCTTC
.,.,TRBV18,TRBJ2-7,9,CATSYEQYF,TGTGCCACCTCCTACGAGCAGTACTTC
TRBD1,.,TRBV11-2,TRBJ1-5,14,CASSLAGGLGPQHF,TGTGCCAGCAGCCTCGCAGGGGGATTGGGGCCCCAGCATTTT
.,.,TRBV6-5,TRBJ1-5,13,CASSVGSNQPQHF,TGTGCCAGCAGTGTTGGAAGCAATCAGCCCCAGCATTTT
.,.,TRBV9,TRBJ1-1,13,CASSVAENTEAFF,TGTGCCAGCAGCGTAGCGGAGAACACTGAAGCTTTCTTT
.,.,TRBV27,TRBJ1-2,15,CASSSGQGGIFGYTF,TGTGCCAGCAGTTCGGGACAAGGGGGGATCTTCGGCTACACCTTC
.,.,TRBV28,TRBJ1-5,15,CATLDRTKGNQPQHF,TGTGCCACGCTAGACAGGACGAAGGGCAATCAGCCCCAGCATTTT